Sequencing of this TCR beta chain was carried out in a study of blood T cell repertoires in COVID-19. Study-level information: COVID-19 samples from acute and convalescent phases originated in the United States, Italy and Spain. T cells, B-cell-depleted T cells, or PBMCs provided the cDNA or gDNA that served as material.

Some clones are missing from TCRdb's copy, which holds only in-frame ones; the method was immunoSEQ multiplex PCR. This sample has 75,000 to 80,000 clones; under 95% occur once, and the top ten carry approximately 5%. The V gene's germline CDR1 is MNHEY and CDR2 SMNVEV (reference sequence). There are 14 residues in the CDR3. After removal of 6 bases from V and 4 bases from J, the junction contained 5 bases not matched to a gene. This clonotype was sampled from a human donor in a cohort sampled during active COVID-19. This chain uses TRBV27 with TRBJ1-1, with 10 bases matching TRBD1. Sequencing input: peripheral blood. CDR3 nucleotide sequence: TGTGCCAGCAGGGGGACAGGGGCGCCCACTGAAGCTTTCTTT. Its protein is CASRGTGAPTEAFF.